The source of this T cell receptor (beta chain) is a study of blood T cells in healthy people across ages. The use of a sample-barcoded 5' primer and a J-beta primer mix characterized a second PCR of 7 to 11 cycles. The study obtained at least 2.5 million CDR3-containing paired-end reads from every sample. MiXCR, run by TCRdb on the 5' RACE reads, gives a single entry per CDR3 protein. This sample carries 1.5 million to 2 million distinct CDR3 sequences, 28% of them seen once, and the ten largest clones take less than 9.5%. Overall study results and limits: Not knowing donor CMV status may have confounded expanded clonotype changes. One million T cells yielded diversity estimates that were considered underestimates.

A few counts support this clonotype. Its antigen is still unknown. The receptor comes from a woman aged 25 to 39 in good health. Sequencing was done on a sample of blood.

In nucleotides, the CDR3 is TGTGCCAGCAGCGCCCTGCCGGCAAGGATAGATACGCAGTATTTT. Its protein is CASSALPARIDTQYF. The V and J genes are TRBV9 and TRBJ2-3; D unclear. Germline values: CDR1 SGDLS, CDR2 YYNGEE. V lost 3 bases and J lost 5, with 16 bases in between. This CDR3 spans 15 amino acids.